The subject of this entry is one TCR beta chain. The data belong to a study of blood T cell repertoires in COVID-19. Study details: Researchers got acute and convalescent COVID-19 samples from the United States, Italy and Spain.

Per the study methods: Counts of nucleated cells, estimated from reference gene primer amplification, were obtained. Sequencing used immunoSEQ multiplex PCR; TCRdb keeps in-frame clones, though not all of them. That table is the source of V, J and clone size, and D and trimming were worked out from the DNA. The repertoire includes 150,000 to 200,000 clones, around 73% of them detected once, and roughly 17% sits in the top ten. Among Cohort 3 donors, those recovered had two negative PCRs, clearance, or symptom resolution. The receptor's source is a woman aged 45-59 years who had recovered from COVID-19. Specimen: PBMCs or T cells enriched from blood (not recorded which).

The CDR3 nucleotides read TGTGCCAGCAGCTTAGGAGGGCGGGGGGCGACTGGTTCACCCCTCCACTTT. Translated: CASSLGGRGATGSPLHF. The rearrangement joins TRBV11-2 to TRBJ1-6, with D possibly matching TRBD1 (6 bases). This CDR3 is 17 amino acids long. V dropped 1 base and J dropped 9 bases, with 19 bases sitting between them. From germline, CDR1 is SGHAT and CDR2 FQNNGV.